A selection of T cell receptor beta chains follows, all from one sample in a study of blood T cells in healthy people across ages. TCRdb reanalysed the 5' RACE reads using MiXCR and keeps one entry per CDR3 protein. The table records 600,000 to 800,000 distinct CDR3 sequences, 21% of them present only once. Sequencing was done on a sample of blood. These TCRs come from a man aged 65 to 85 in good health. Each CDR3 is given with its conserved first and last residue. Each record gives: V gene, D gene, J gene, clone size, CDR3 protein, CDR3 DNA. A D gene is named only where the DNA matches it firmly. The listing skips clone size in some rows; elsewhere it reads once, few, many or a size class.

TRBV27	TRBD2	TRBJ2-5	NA	CASTKKGGETQYF	TGTGCCAGCACCAAAAAGGGAGGGGAGACCCAGTACTTC
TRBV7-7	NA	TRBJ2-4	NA	CASSWTNLAKNIQYF	TGTGCTAGCAGCTGGACAAATTTAGCCAAAAACATTCAGTACTTC
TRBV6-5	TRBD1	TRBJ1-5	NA	CASSSRGREPQHF	TGTGCCAGCAGTTCCAGGGGGCGTGAGCCCCAGCATTTT
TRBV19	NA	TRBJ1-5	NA	CASSMVSTNQPQHF	TGTGCCAGTAGTATGGTCAGTACGAATCAGCCCCAGCATTTT
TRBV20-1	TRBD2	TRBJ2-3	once	CSARSSGSPDTQYF	TGCAGTGCTAGAAGTAGCGGGAGCCCAGATACGCAGTATTTT
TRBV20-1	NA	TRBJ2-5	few	CSAPRGAVTTQYF	TGCAGTGCGCCCCGAGGAGCGGTAACAACCCAGTACTTC
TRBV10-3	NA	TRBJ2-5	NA	CAIKNQSQETQYF	TGTGCCATCAAAAATCAGTCCCAAGAGACCCAGTACTTC
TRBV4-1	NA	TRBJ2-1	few	CASSPGLNSYNEQFF	TGCGCCAGCAGTCCTGGACTGAACTCCTACAATGAGCAGTTCTTC
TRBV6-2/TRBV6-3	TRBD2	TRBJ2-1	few	CASRSLTPGLAAYNEQFF	TGTGCCAGCAGAAGCTTGACGCCGGGACTAGCAGCTTACAATGAGCAGTTCTTC
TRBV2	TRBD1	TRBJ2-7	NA	CASSEGGQAPYEQYF	TGTGCCAGCAGTGAAGGGGGACAGGCACCCTACGAGCAGTACTTC
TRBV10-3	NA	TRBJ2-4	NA	CAISDRGREAKNIQYF	TGTGCCATCAGTGATAGGGGCAGGGAAGCCAAAAACATTCAGTACTTC
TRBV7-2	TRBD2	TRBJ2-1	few	CASSLALAGAYNEQFF	TGTGCCAGCAGCTTAGCGCTAGCGGGAGCCTACAATGAGCAGTTCTTC
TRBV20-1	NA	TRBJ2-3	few	CSARDTKLHTDTQYF	TGCAGTGCTAGAGATACGAAACTGCACACAGATACGCAGTATTTT
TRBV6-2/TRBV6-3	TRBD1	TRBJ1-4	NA	CASSDRDSGEKLFF	TGTGCCAGCAGCGACCGGGACAGTGGTGAAAAACTCTTTTTT
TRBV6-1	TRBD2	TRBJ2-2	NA	CTSTSPNTGELFF	TGTACCTCGACTAGCCCAAACACCGGGGAGCTGTTTTTT
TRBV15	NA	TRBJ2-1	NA	CATSRDRSVGAQGEQFF	TGCGCCACCAGCAGAGATCGTAGTGTAGGTGCCCAGGGCGAGCAGTTCTTC
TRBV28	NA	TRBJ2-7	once	CASSQGLRSEQYF	TGTGCCAGCAGCCAGGGACTCCGTAGTGAGCAGTACTTC
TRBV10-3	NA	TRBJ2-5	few	CAIRSGRQETQYF	TGTGCCATCAGATCGGGTCGCCAAGAGACCCAGTACTTC
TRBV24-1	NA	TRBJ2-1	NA	CATSDVDKAYNEQFF	TGTGCCACCAGTGACGTTGACAAGGCCTACAATGAGCAGTTCTTC
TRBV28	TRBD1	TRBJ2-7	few	CASSLDWDSKRAFYEQYF	TGTGCCAGCAGCTTGGATTGGGACAGCAAACGGGCATTCTACGAGCAGTACTTC
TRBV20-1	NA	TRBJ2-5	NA	CSARDPKDVGETQYF	TGCAGTGCTAGAGATCCCAAGGACGTCGGCGAGACCCAGTACTTC
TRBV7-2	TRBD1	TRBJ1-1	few	CASSSAQGYTEAFF	TGTGCCAGCAGCTCTGCACAGGGGTACACTGAAGCTTTCTTT
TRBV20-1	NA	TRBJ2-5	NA	CSAQRETQYF	TGCAGTGCTCAGAGGGAGACCCAGTACTTC
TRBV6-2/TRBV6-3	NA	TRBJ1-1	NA	CASSTHGVQAFF	TGTGCCAGCAGTACCCACGGCGTCCAAGCTTTCTTT
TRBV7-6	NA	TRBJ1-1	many	CASMQQSNTEAFF	TGTGCCAGCATGCAGCAATCTAACACTGAAGCTTTCTTT
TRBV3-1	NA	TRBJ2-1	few	CASSQVDTSNEQFF	TGTGCCAGCAGCCAGGTCGACACCAGCAATGAGCAGTTCTTC
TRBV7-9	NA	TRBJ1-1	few	CASSTTTNTEAFF	TGTGCCAGCAGCACTACAACCAACACTGAAGCTTTCTTT
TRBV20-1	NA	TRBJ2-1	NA	CSTGQPEQFF	TGCAGTACAGGACAGCCGGAGCAGTTCTTC
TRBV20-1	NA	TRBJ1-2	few	CSARETSSNYGYTF	TGCAGTGCTAGGGAGACAAGTTCTAACTATGGCTACACCTTC
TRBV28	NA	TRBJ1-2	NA	CASSFVRTNYGYTF	TGTGCCAGCAGTTTTGTCAGAACTAACTATGGCTACACCTTC
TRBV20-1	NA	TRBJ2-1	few	CSASSGQSLRNEQFF	TGCAGTGCTAGTAGTGGGCAGTCCCTAAGAAATGAGCAGTTCTTC
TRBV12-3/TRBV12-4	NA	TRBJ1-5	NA	CASSLGRGPGQPQHF	TGTGCCAGCAGTTTAGGCAGGGGACCAGGTCAGCCCCAGCATTTT
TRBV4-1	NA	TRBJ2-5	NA	CASRPTTAGRETQYF	TGCGCCAGCCGACCGACTACGGCAGGGCGGGAGACCCAGTACTTC
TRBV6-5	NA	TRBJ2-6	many	CASRVSGANVLTF	TGTGCCAGCAGGGTATCCGGGGCCAACGTCCTGACTTTC
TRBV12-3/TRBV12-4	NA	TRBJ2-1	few	CASSSSKYNEQFF	TGTGCCAGCAGTTCCTCTAAGTACAATGAGCAGTTCTTC
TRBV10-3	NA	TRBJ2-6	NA	CAISESSGANVLTF	TGTGCCATCAGTGAGTCTAGTGGGGCCAACGTCCTGACTTTC
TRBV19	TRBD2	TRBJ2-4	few	CASRREGTAKNIQYF	TGTGCCAGTAGGAGGGAGGGTACGGCCAAAAACATTCAGTACTTC